This T cell receptor beta chain is drawn from a study of technical replicates of blood from several donors. The data were produced by immunoSEQ multiplex PCR, yet TCRdb's version contains in-frame clones alone and is incomplete. The sample yields about 85,000 clones, 94% seen once. In germline, CDR1 is SGDLS, CDR2 YYNGEE. V shed 0 bases, J shed 6 bases, and the junction held 6 bases outside the gene matches. The CDR3 runs 16 residues. The sequencing sample was made of T cells isolated from PBMCs. The receptor comes from a human donor in good health. This chain uses TRBV9 with TRBJ2-1, with 10 bases matching TRBD2. The CDR3 reads CASSVAPSGGGNEQFF. The CDR3 nucleotides read TGTGCCAGCAGCGTAGCTCCTAGCGGGGGAGGCAATGAGCAGTTCTTC.